This T cell receptor beta chain was captured in a study of cytomegalovirus exposure and HLA in healthy donors. Details on this clone: Antigen: not known.

Broader study findings: Altogether, 170 or so TCR beta chains were recorded as cytomegalovirus-associated. As was reported, the classifier diagnosed cytomegalovirus status with high specificity and sensitivity.

The PCR used 60 Vbeta and 13 Jbeta primers. Sequencing used immunoSEQ multiplex PCR; TCRdb keeps in-frame clones, though not all of them. The table includes more than 85,000 clones, 77% detected once. Sequencing was done on a sample of PBMCs. The clonotype comes from a woman between 40 and 50 years old in good health and CMV-seropositive.

The CDR3 is CASSLEVGQGIYEQYF. The CDR3 DNA reads TGTGCCAGCAGCTTAGAGGTGGGACAGGGGATCTACGAGCAGTACTTC. The rearrangement links TRBV7-2 to TRBJ2-7; 10 positions match TRBD1. CDR1 is SGHTA, CDR2 FQGNSA, per germline. This CDR3 comprises 16 residues. J gave up 3 bases and V 1 base, and 6 bases lay outside the gene matches.